Each of the 6 T cell receptor beta chains below was sequenced from the same sample in a study of human T cells and chemical hapten exposure. Time point denoted: patch test 3, about 24 weeks after DPC sensitization. Treatment specified: therapeutic diphenylcyclopropenone sensitization with weekly scalp DPC. MiXCR, run by TCRdb on the RACE reads, gives a single entry per CDR3 protein. This table has tens of thousands of distinct CDR3 sequences, approximately 12% appearing once. The sequenced sample was whole blood, obtained in connection with sensitization to the hapten diphenylcyclopropenone (DPC). These receptors all stem from a woman aged 50 to 60 with alopecia areata. Some clones in this sample may be carry-over from other donors' samples.

This clonotype was recorded at least ten times. The V call is TRBV29-1, the J call TRBJ2-2, with 11 bases lining up with TRBD1. Trimming removed 3 bases from V and 4 bases from J; junction bases left unmatched: 7. This CDR3 has 16 residues. In germline, CDR1 is SQVTM, CDR2 ANQGSEA. The chain's CDR3 is CSVDSGQGAGTGELFF. CDR3 nucleotides: TGCAGCGTTGATAGTGGACAGGGGGCCGGCACCGGGGAGCTGTTTTTT.

The V call is TRBV19, the J call TRBJ2-7; D may be TRBD2 (6 bases). With 3 bases removed from V and 6 bases from J, the gap between germline ends came to 15 bases. CDR1 is LNHDA, CDR2 SQIVND, per germline (reference sequence). This CDR3 spans 14 amino acids. The CDR3 is CASSITRDTVEQYF. In DNA form, the CDR3 reads TGTGCCAGTAGTATCACGCGGGATACGGTCGAGCAGTACTTC. The full variable domain, in which reference TRBV19 and TRBJ2-7 provide the parts outside the CDR3, is DGGITQSPKYLFRKEGQNVTLSCEQNLNHDAMYWYRQDPGQGLRLIYYSQIVNDFQKGDIAEGYSVSREKKESFPLTVTSAQKNPTAFYLCASSITRDTVEQYFGPGTRLTVT.

This clonotype was seen ten or more times. The J gene is TRBJ2-7, the V gene TRBV28; weak D call: TRBD2 (5 bases). Germline V CDR1 and CDR2: MDHEN, SYDVKM. The ends were cut back, 2 bases at V and 2 bases at J, with 7 bases in the middle. The CDR3 loop spans 13 amino acids. Here the CDR3 reads CASSLGGPYEQYF. In DNA form, the CDR3 reads TGTGCCAGCAGTTTAGGAGGCCCCTACGAGCAGTACTTC.

This clonotype was seen a handful of times. This rearrangement joins TRBV19 to TRBJ2-3, with a possible D match to TRBD1 (5 bases). The CDR3 is made up of 13 amino acids. Germline-derived CDR1 and CDR2 are LNHDA and SQIVND (reference sequence). V lost 5 bases and J 2 bases, leaving 8 bases between the germline ends. The CDR3 is CASSPGLTDTQYF. DNA for the CDR3: TGTGCCAGTAGTCCAGGGCTCACAGATACGCAGTATTTT. The full variable domain, with the rest looked up from reference TRBV19 and TRBJ2-3, is DGGITQSPKYLFRKEGQNVTLSCEQNLNHDAMYWYRQDPGQGLRLIYYSQIVNDFQKGDIAEGYSVSREKKESFPLTVTSAQKNPTAFYLCASSPGLTDTQYFGPGTRLTVL.

The chain couples TRBV20-1 to TRBJ2-7; either TRBD1 or TRBD2 may supply D (5 bases each). The CDR3 totals 14 residues. The germline gives CDR1 DFQATT, CDR2 SNEGSKA (reference sequence). V shed 2 bases and J shed 2 bases, with 13 bases lying between them. The CDR3 sequence: CSARLGRSPYEQYF. The DNA for the CDR3 is TGCAGTGCTAGACTGGGACGTTCTCCCTACGAGCAGTACTTC.

This chain connects TRBV2 to TRBJ2-3; D tentatively reads TRBD1 or TRBD2 (5 bases each). Germline-derived CDR1 and CDR2 are SNHLY and FYNNEI. Trimming cost V 5 bases and J 2 bases, with 8 bases left between them. This CDR3 has 13 residues. DNA of the CDR3: TGTGCCAGCAGTATGGGGACCACAGATACGCAGTATTTT. This gives the protein CASSMGTTDTQYF.